The source of this T cell receptor (beta chain) is a study of blood T cell repertoires in COVID-19. On the study more broadly: The United States, Italy and Spain supplied acute and convalescent COVID-19 samples.

Trimming cost V 4 bases and J 4 bases; bases outside gene matches: 3. The CDR3 spans 14 residues. Germline V gene lookup returns CDR1 SGHVS and CDR2 FQNEAQ. Here immunoSEQ multiplex PCR was the method, and the copy in TCRdb shows in-frame clones only, minus some. This table holds 85,000 to 130,000 clones, 85% to 90% found once. The chain employs TRBV7-8 and TRBJ2-2, with TRBD1 matching 7 bases. The sample taken for sequencing was peripheral blood. The clonotype originates from a human donor in a cohort sampled during active COVID-19. The DNA of the CDR3 is TGTGCCAGCAGCTCACGACAGGGCACCGGGGAGCTGTTTTTT. Its translation: CASSSRQGTGELFF.